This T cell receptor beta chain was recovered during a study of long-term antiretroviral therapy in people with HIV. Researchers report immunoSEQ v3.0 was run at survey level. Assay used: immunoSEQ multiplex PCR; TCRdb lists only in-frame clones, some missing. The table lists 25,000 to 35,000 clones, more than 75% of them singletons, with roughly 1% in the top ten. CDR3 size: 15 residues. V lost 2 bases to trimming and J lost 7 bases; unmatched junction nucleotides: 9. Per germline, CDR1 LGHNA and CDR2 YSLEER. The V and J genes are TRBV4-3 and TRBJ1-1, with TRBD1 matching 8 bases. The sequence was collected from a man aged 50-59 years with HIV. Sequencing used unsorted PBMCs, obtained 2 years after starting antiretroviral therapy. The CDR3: CASSQSAGGRGEAFF. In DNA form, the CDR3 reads TGCGCCAGCAGCCAATCCGCAGGGGGCCGGGGTGAAGCTTTCTTT.